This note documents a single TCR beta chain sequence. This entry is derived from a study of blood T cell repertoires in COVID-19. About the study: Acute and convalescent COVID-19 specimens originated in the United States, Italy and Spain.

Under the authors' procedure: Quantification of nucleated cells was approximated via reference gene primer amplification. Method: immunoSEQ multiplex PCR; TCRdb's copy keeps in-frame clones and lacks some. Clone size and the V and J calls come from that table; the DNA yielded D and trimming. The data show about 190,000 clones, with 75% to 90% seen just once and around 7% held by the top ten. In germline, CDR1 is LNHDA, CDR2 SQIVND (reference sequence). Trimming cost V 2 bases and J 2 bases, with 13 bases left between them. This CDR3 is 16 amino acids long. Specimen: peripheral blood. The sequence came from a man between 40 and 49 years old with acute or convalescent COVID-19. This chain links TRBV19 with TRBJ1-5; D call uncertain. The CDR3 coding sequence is TGTGCCAGTAGTATATCCGGCGCGGGAGGCAATCAGCCCCAGCATTTT. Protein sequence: CASSISGAGGNQPQHF.